One T cell receptor beta chain is described in this entry. CDR1 SEHNR and CDR2 FQNEAQ come from the germline V gene (reference sequence). This CDR3 has 15 amino acids. With 1 base removed from V and 7 bases from J, the gap between germline ends came to 16 bases. The data are from a study of CD8 T cells in Susac syndrome. After extraction with the RNeasy kit, roughly 0.5 to 1 ug of the RNA was reverse transcribed using random hexamers. TCRdb independently ran MiXCR on the immunoSEQ multiplex PCR reads; one entry per CDR3 protein. Among over 300,000 distinct CDR3 sequences, 90% to 95% were seen once, and the ten largest hold 0.065%. The multiple sclerosis controls, all treatment-naive patients, had relapsing-remitting disease that was stable or active.

The chain links TRBV7-9 to TRBJ1-2, with D hard to call. The specimen was CD4+ T cells from PBMCs. This receptor was identified in a human donor with multiple sclerosis. In nucleotides, the CDR3 is TGTGCCAGCAGCTTAGAAAGGGATTCGCGTGCTGGCTACACCTTC. Its translation is CASSLERDSRAGYTF.